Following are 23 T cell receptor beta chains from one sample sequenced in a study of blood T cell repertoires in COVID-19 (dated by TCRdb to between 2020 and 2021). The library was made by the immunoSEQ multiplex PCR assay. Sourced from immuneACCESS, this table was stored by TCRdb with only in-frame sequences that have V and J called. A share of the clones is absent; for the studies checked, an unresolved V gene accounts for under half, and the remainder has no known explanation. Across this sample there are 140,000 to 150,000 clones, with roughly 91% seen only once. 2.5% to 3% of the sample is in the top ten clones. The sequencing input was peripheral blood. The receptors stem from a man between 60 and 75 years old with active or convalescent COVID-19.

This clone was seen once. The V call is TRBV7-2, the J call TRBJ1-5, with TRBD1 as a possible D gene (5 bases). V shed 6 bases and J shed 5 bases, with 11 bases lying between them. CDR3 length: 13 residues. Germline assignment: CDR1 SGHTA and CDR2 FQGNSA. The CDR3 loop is CASRLQVDQPQHF. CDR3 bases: TGTGCCAGCAGACTACAGGTGGATCAGCCCCAGCATTTT.

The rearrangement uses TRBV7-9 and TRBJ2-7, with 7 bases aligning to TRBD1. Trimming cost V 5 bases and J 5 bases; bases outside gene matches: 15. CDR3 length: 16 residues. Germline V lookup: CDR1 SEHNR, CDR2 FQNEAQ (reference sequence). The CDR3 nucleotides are TGTGCCAGCAGCCGAACGCTTGGGACAGTTCCCCACGAGCAGTACTTC. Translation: CASSRTLGTVPHEQYF.

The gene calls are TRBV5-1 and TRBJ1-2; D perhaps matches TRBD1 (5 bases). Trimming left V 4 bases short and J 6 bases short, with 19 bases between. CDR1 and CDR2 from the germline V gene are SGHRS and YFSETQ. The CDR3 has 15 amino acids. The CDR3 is CASSRGDSNGDGYTF. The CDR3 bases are TGCGCCAGCAGCCGGGGGGACTCTAATGGGGATGGCTACACCTTC. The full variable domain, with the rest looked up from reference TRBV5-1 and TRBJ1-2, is KAGVTQTPRYLIKTRGQQVTLSCSPISGHRSVSWYQQTPGQGLQFLFEYFSETQRNKGNFPGRFSGRQFSNSRSEMNVSTLELGDSALYLCASSRGDSNGDGYTFGSGTRLTVV.

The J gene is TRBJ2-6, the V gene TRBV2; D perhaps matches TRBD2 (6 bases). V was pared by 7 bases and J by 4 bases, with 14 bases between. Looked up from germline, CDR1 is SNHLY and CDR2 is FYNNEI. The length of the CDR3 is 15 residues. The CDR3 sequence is CASTRGGTGANVLTF. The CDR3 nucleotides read TGTGCCAGCACCCGAGGCGGGACCGGGGCCAACGTCCTGACTTTC.

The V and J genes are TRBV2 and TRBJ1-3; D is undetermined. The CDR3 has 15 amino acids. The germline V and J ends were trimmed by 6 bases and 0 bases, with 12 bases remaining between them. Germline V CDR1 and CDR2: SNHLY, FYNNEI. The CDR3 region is CASSGSGVSGNTIYF. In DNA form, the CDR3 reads TGTGCCAGCAGCGGATCGGGAGTCTCTGGAAACACCATATATTTT.

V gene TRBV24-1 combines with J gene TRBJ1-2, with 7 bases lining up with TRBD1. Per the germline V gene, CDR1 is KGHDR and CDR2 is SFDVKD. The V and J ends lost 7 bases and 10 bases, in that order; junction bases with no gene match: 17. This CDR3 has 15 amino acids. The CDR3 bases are TGTGCCACCAGCGACGCCCGGACAGGCACTATGGTCTACACCTTC. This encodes CATSDARTGTMVYTF.

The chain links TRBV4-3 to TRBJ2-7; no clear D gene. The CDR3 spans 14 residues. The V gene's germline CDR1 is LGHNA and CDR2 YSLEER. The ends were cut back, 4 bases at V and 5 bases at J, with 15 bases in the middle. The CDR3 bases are TGCGCCAGCAGCCCGCAGGATAGATCGGACGAGCAGTACTTC. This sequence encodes CASSPQDRSDEQYF.

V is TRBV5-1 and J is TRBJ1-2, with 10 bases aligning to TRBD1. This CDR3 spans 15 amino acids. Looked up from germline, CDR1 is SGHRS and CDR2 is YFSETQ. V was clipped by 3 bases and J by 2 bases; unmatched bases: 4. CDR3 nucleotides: TGCGCCAGCAGCTCGTGGACAGGGGGGAACTATGGCTACACCTTC. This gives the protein CASSSWTGGNYGYTF.

The CDR3 loop is CATNWRENTGELFF. CDR3 nucleotides: TGTGCCACCAACTGGAGGGAGAACACCGGGGAGCTGTTTTTT. The J gene is TRBJ2-2, the V gene TRBV3-1 (or the pseudogene TRBV3-2), with D perhaps matching TRBD2 (6 bases). Germline CDR1 reads LGHDT; CDR2 reads YNNKEL (reference sequence). CDR3 length: 14 amino acids. V was pared by 10 bases and J by 1 base, with 13 bases between.

The CDR3 reads CASSLYASGAEGLETQYF. CDR3 bases: TGTGCCAGCAGCTTGTACGCTAGCGGGGCGGAAGGTTTGGAGACCCAGTACTTC. The genes are TRBV11-2 and TRBJ2-5, with TRBD2 matching over 9 bases. Germline CDR1 and CDR2: SGHAT and FQNNGV. The CDR3 is made up of 18 amino acids. The V gene end was trimmed by 3 bases and the J gene end by 5 bases; junction bases not matched to a gene: 16. The whole variable domain, filled in from reference TRBV11-2 and TRBJ2-5, reads EAGVAQSPRYKIIEKRQSVAFWCNPISGHATLYWYQQILGQGPKLLIQFQNNGVVDDSQLPKDRFSAERLKGVDSTLKIQPAKLEDSAVYLCASSLYASGAEGLETQYFGPGTRLLVL.

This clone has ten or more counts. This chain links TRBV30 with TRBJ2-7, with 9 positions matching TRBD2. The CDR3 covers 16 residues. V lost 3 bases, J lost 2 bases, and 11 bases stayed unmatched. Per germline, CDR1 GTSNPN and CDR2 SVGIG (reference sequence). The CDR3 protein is CAWSRVRLAATYEQYF. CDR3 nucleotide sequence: TGTGCCTGGAGCCGGGTCCGACTAGCGGCAACCTACGAGCAGTACTTC.

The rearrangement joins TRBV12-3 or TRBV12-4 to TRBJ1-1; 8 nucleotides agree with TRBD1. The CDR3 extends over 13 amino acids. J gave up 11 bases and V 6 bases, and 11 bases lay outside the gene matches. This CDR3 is CASSHGQGNKAFF. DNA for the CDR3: TGTGCCAGCAGCCACGGACAGGGAAACAAGGCTTTCTTT.

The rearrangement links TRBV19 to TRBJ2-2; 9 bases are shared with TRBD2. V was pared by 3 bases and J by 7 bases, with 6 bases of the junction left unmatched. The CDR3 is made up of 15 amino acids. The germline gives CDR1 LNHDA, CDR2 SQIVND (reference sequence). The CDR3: CASSMASGNVGELFF. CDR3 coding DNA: TGTGCCAGTAGTATGGCTAGCGGGAATGTCGGGGAGCTGTTTTTT.

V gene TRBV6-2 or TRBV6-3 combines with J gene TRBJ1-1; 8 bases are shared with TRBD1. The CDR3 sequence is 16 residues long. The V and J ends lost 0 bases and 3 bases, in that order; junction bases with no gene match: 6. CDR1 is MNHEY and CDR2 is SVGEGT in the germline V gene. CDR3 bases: TGTGCCAGCAGTTACTCCCGGACAGGGAAAGACACTGAAGCTTTCTTT. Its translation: CASSYSRTGKDTEAFF.

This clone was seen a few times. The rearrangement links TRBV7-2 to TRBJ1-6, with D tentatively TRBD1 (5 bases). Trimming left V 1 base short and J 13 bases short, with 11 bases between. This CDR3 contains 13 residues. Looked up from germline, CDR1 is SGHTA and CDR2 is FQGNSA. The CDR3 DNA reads TGTGCCAGCAGCTTAGTGGGGGGGTCCCCCCTCCACTTT. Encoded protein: CASSLVGGSPLHF. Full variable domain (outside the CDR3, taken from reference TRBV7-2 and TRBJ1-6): GAGVSQSPSNKVTEKGKDVELRCDPISGHTALYWYRQSLGQGLEFLIYFQGNSAPDKSGLPSDRFSAERTGGSVSTLTIQRTQQEDSAVYLCASSLVGGSPLHFGNGTRLTVT.

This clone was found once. CDR3 amino acids: CASSEFSQGHYGYTF. For the CDR3, the DNA is TGTGCCAGCAGTGAGTTTTCACAGGGACACTATGGCTACACCTTC. The chain employs TRBV6-1 and TRBJ1-2; maybe TRBD1 (6 bases). Trimming shortened V by 3 bases and J by 3 bases, and 14 bases separated the two germline ends. Per the germline V gene, CDR1 is MNHNS and CDR2 is SASEGT. The CDR3 extends over 15 amino acids.

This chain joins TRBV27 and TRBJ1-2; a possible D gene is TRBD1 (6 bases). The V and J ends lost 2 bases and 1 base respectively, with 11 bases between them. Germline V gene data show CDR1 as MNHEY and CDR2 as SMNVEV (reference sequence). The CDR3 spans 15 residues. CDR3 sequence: CASSLIGTINYGYTF. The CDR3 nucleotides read TGTGCCAGCAGTTTAATAGGGACAATTAACTATGGCTACACCTTC.

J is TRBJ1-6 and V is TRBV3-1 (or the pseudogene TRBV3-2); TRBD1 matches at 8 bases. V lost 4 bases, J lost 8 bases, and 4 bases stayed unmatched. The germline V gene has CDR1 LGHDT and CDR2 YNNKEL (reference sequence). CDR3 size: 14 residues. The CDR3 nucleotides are TGTGCCAGCAGCCTAAGGACAGGGTATTCACCCCTCCACTTT. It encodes CASSLRTGYSPLHF.

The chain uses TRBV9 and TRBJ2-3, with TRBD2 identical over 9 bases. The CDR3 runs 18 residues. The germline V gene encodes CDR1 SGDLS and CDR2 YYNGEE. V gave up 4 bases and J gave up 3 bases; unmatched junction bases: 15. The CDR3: CASSPLDQRGAHTDTQYF. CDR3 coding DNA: TGTGCCAGCAGCCCCTTAGACCAGCGGGGGGCCCATACAGATACGCAGTATTTT.

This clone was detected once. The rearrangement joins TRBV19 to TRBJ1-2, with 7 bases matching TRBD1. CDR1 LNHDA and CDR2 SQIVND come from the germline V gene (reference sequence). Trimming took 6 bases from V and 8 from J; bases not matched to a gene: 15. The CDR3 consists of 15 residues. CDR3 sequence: CASSRGTGQVEGYTF. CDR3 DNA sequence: TGTGCCAGTAGCCGGGGGACCGGACAGGTCGAAGGCTACACCTTC. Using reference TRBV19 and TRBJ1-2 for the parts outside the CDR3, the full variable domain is DGGITQSPKYLFRKEGQNVTLSCEQNLNHDAMYWYRQDPGQGLRLIYYSQIVNDFQKGDIAEGYSVSREKKESFPLTVTSAQKNPTAFYLCASSRGTGQVEGYTFGSGTRLTVV.

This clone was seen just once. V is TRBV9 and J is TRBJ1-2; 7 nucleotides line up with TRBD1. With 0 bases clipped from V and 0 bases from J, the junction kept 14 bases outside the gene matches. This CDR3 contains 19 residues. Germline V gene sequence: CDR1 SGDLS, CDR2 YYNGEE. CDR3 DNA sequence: TGTGCCAGCAGCGTAGCTCCTAGACAGGGCATCCAAGCTAACTATGGCTACACCTTC. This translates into CASSVAPRQGIQANYGYTF.

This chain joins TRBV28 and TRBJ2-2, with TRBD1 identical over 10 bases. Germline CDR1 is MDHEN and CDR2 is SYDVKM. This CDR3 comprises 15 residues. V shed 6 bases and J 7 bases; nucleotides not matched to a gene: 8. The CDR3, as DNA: TGTGCCAGCAGCGGTCGGGACAGGGGATTCGGGGAGCTGTTTTTT. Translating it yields CASSGRDRGFGELFF.

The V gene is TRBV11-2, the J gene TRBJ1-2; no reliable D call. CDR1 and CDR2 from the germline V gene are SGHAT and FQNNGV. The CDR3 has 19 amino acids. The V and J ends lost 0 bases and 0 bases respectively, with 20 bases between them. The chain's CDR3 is CASSLDPGTSKNANYGYTF. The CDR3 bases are TGTGCCAGCAGCTTAGATCCAGGCACCTCAAAAAACGCTAACTATGGCTACACCTTC.